The text below deals with one T cell receptor beta chain. Data came from immunoSEQ multiplex PCR; TCRdb stores just in-frame clones and leaves some out. This sample has about 120,000 clones, with over 75% found just once. The sample originates from a study of control samples from healthy donors and cancer patients. The TCR sequence derives from a man between 40 and 49 years old in good health. Sequences were obtained from blood.

The CDR3 loop reads CASSQDIPRDGYTF. The CDR3 DNA reads TGTGCCAGCAGCCAAGATATACCCAGGGACGGCTACACCTTC. V is TRBV4-2 and J is TRBJ1-2; D perhaps matches TRBD1 (5 bases). V was trimmed by 0 bases and J by 8 bases, leaving 13 bases between them. Germline loops: CDR1 LGHNA, CDR2 YNFKEQ. The CDR3 sequence is 14 residues long.